This T cell receptor (beta chain) was identified during a study of vaccination effects on CD4 cells after COVID-19. Study-level results: Late after vaccination, infection- and vaccine-induced clones showed marked clonal contraction. From healthy vaccinees, only 1 of 255 vaccine-induced clones also reacted to common cold coronaviruses.

TCRdb's copy holds only in-frame clones and misses some; the assay was immunoSEQ multiplex PCR. The sample has about 16,000 clones, about two thirds seen once. Of note for this clone: No antigen is known for it.

Antigen-specific CD4+ T cells were first expanded with viral peptide pools by the ViraFEST assay and only then sequenced. Following a 10-day culture, CD4+ T cells were purified. As their vaccination, participants received two doses of either BNT162b2 or mRNA-1273. Cultures received IL-2 medium that replaced half the medium on days 3 and 7. This CDR3 region has 11 residues. V was pared by 5 bases and J by 5 bases, with 6 bases between. The V gene's germline CDR1 is SEHNR and CDR2 FQNEAQ (reference sequence). Sequences were derived from CD4+ T cells from PBMCs cultured with SARS-CoV-2 spike peptides, sampled after COVID-19 vaccination. The clonotype originates from a human donor who received a COVID-19 vaccine. The gene calls are TRBV7-9 and TRBJ2-5; unclear D gene. The CDR3 reads CASSPYETQYF. CDR3 bases: TGTGCCAGCAGCCCCTATGAGACCCAGTACTTC. The full variable domain, with the rest looked up from reference TRBV7-9 and TRBJ2-5, is DTGVSQNPRHKITKRGQNVTFRCDPISEHNRLYWYRQTLGQGPEFLTYFQNEAQLEKSRLLSDRFSAERPKGSFSTLEIQRTEQGDSAMYLCASSPYETQYFGPGTRLLVL.